The 25 T cell receptor beta chains below come from one sample, sequenced in a study of T cells in tumors after PD-1 blockade. Profiling relied on immunoSEQ multiplex PCR, and the TCRdb table lists in-frame clones only, not all of them. This sample has 30,000 to 40,000 clones, with over 75% found just once. Sequencing was performed on PBMCs, taken before anti-PD-1 treatment. Receptor source: a human donor with basal cell carcinoma.

This chain uses TRBV30 with TRBJ2-3; 8 nucleotides agree with TRBD2. Germline values: CDR1 GTSNPN, CDR2 SVGIG (reference sequence). The V and J ends lost 3 bases and 1 base, in that order; junction bases with no gene match: 3. The CDR3 is 14 amino acids. CDR3 residues: CAWREAGGTDTQYF. The CDR3 DNA follows: TGTGCCTGGAGGGAAGCGGGAGGCACAGATACGCAGTATTTT. The variable domain in full, completed from reference TRBV30 and TRBJ2-3, reads SQTIHQWPATLVQPVGSPLSLECTVEGTSNPNLYWYRQAAGRGLQLLFYSVGIGQISSEVPQNLSASRPQDRQFILSSKKLLLSDSGFYLCAWREAGGTDTQYFGPGTRLTVL.

This clone has only one observation. This chain uses TRBV5-5 with TRBJ2-5, with 10 bases aligning to TRBD1. J lost 4 bases, V lost 7 bases, and 13 bases had no gene match. CDR3 length equals 16 residues. Per the germline V gene, CDR1 is SGHKS and CDR2 is YYEKEE (reference sequence). CDR3 coding DNA: TGTGCCAGCCCGGACAGGGGGGGGGTAAGGACAGAGACCCAGTACTTC. This sequence encodes CASPDRGGVRTETQYF.

The chain uses TRBV9 and TRBJ2-3; D is possibly TRBD2 (6 bases). This CDR3 region has 14 residues. Per the germline V gene, CDR1 is SGDLS and CDR2 is YYNGEE. V shed 3 bases and J shed 5 bases, with 13 bases lying between them. CDR3 bases: TGTGCCAGCAGCGCACAAACGGGGGTAGATACGCAGTATTTT. Protein product: CASSAQTGVDTQYF.

The genes are TRBV19 and TRBJ2-3; 7 bases align to TRBD2. The CDR3 contains 12 residues. Germline loops: CDR1 LNHDA, CDR2 SQIVND (reference sequence). The J segment lost 11 bases and the V segment lost 3 bases, leaving 5 bases of the junction unmatched. For the CDR3, the DNA is TGTGCCAGTAGTATTGGCGGGAGCGGGCAGTATTTT. As protein: CASSIGGSGQYF.

The gene calls are TRBV6-5 and TRBJ2-7; 7 bases fit TRBD1. Germline CDR1 is MNHEY and CDR2 is SVGAGI. V gave up 6 bases and J gave up 2 bases; unmatched junction bases: 7. This CDR3 contains 14 residues. CDR3 residues: CASRTGTVAYEQYF. CDR3 nucleotides: TGTGCCAGCAGGACCGGGACAGTTGCCTACGAGCAGTACTTC.

The genes are TRBV19 and TRBJ2-1; 8 nucleotides match TRBD2. CDR1 LNHDA and CDR2 SQIVND come from the germline V gene (reference sequence). This CDR3 has 14 amino acids. V lost 6 bases and J lost 10; bases outside the gene matches: 11. The CDR3 loop reads CASSRAGGGAEQFF. The CDR3 DNA reads TGTGCCAGTAGCCGGGCGGGAGGAGGGGCCGAGCAGTTCTTC.

V gene TRBV4-3 combines with J gene TRBJ2-1; D might be TRBD2 (5 bases). The V gene lost 4 bases and the J gene lost 2 bases, with 12 bases spanning the gap. Germline CDR1 LGHNA, CDR2 YSLEER. CDR3 length: 15 residues. CDR3 bases: TGCGCCAGCAGCCGGCGGGTAGGTACCTACAATGAGCAGTTCTTC. Translated, it gives CASSRRVGTYNEQFF.

V gene TRBV6-6 combines with J gene TRBJ2-2, with D maybe TRBD2 (5 bases). CDR3 length equals 13 residues. V lost 8 bases, J lost 1 base, and 8 bases lay in between. Germline CDR1 and CDR2: MNHNY and SVGAGI (reference sequence). This chain's CDR3 is CASHRGNTGELFF. Written as DNA, the CDR3 is TGTGCCAGCCATCGGGGGAACACCGGGGAGCTGTTTTTT.

This clone was seen a single time. One end of the junction varies from germline; a read error may be responsible. The chain carries TRBV5-5 and TRBJ2-5, with a possible D match to TRBD2 (6 bases). Germline V lookup: CDR1 SGHKS, CDR2 YYEKEE (reference sequence). This CDR3 contains 14 residues. In DNA, the CDR3 is TGTGCCAGCAGCGGCGGGACTGTCCAAGAGAGCCAGTACTTC. It codes for CASSGGTVQESQYF.

The chain joins TRBV6-2 or TRBV6-3 to TRBJ2-1, with no clear D. The CDR3 has 12 residues. Germline V gene lookup returns CDR1 MNHEY and CDR2 SVGEGT. The germline V and J ends were trimmed by 0 bases and 7 bases, with 4 bases remaining between them. CDR3 bases: TGTGCCAGCAGTTACTCGGGAAATGAGCAGTTCTTC. It encodes CASSYSGNEQFF.

Only one count was recorded for this clone. The chain employs TRBV3-1 (or the pseudogene TRBV3-2) and TRBJ1-1; D is ambiguous. Per germline, CDR1 LGHDT and CDR2 YNNKEL (reference sequence). CDR3 length equals 13 residues. V was shortened by 2 bases and J by 2 bases, with 6 bases between the two germline ends. Written as DNA, the CDR3 is TGTGCCAGCAGCCAACTTTATAACACTGAAGCTTTCTTT. Amino acids: CASSQLYNTEAFF.

This chain connects TRBV3-1 (or the pseudogene TRBV3-2) to TRBJ2-2; D gene unclear. V was trimmed by 3 bases and J by 6 bases, leaving 14 bases between them. The V gene's germline CDR1 is LGHDT and CDR2 YNNKEL (reference sequence). CDR3 size: 15 residues. The CDR3 region has the DNA TGTGCCAGCAGCCACCGAGTAGCTCTTGCCGGGGAGCTGTTTTTT. It encodes CASSHRVALAGELFF.

The CDR3 region is CASSSQETHEQYF. In DNA, the CDR3 is TGTGCCAGCAGCTCACAGGAGACCCACGAGCAGTACTTC. V gene TRBV7-2 combines with J gene TRBJ2-7, with a possible D match to TRBD1 (5 bases). Trimming removed 4 bases from V and 5 bases from J, with 12 bases in between. Germline CDR1 reads SGHTA; CDR2 reads FQGNSA. The CDR3 covers 13 residues. Based on the CDR3 plus reference TRBV7-2 and TRBJ2-7, the full variable domain is GAGVSQSPSNKVTEKGKDVELRCDPISGHTALYWYRQSLGQGLEFLIYFQGNSAPDKSGLPSDRFSAERTGGSVSTLTIQRTQQEDSAVYLCASSSQETHEQYFGPGTRLTVT.

The J gene is TRBJ1-2, the V gene TRBV6-1; D gene uncertain. Germline lookup yields CDR1 MNHNS and CDR2 SASEGT. This CDR3 region has 14 residues. Trimming stripped 0 bases from V and 3 bases from J, with 8 bases between. CDR3 residues: CASSEAPSYYGYTF. The CDR3 DNA reads TGTGCCAGCAGTGAAGCACCTTCGTACTATGGCTACACCTTC.

The chain combines TRBV10-3 with TRBJ2-1; D could derive from TRBD1 or TRBD2 (5 bases each). This CDR3 contains 16 residues. Trimming removed 5 bases at V and 8 bases at J, with 22 bases between. The germline V gene encodes CDR1 ENHRY and CDR2 SYGVKD. The CDR3: CAISPRDPLTGHEQFF. The CDR3 DNA sequence: TGTGCCATCAGTCCCCGGGACCCCCTCACAGGCCATGAGCAGTTCTTC.

The gene calls are TRBV2 and TRBJ2-7; 10 bases are a match to TRBD2. Germline V gene sequence: CDR1 SNHLY, CDR2 FYNNEI. V shed 6 bases and J 6 bases; nucleotides not matched to a gene: 8. The CDR3 covers 14 residues. CDR3 in DNA: TGTGCCAGCAGGTTCAGCGGGGGGGCCCCCGAGCAGTACTTC. Translation gives CASRFSGGAPEQYF.

The chain recombines TRBV20-1 with TRBJ2-5; D gene unclear. This CDR3 is 11 amino acids long. Trimming cost V 4 bases and J 1 base, with 4 bases left between them. The germline V gene has CDR1 DFQATT and CDR2 SNEGSKA (reference sequence). CDR3 protein: CSAKSQETQYF. The CDR3 DNA reads TGCAGTGCTAAGAGCCAAGAGACCCAGTACTTC.

V and J are TRBV30 and TRBJ2-3; a possible D gene is TRBD2 (6 bases). CDR1 GTSNPN and CDR2 SVGIG come from the germline V gene (reference sequence). This CDR3 contains 16 residues. With 3 bases removed from V and 5 bases from J, the gap between germline ends came to 21 bases. CDR3 DNA sequence: TGTGCCTGGAGACTCGGGCCAGCTCCGGGAGAAGATACGCAGTATTTT. Translation: CAWRLGPAPGEDTQYF. The variable domain in full, with the rest retrieved from reference TRBV30 and TRBJ2-3, is SQTIHQWPATLVQPVGSPLSLECTVEGTSNPNLYWYRQAAGRGLQLLFYSVGIGQISSEVPQNLSASRPQDRQFILSSKKLLLSDSGFYLCAWRLGPAPGEDTQYFGPGTRLTVL.

This sequence joins TRBV29-1 and TRBJ1-1, with a tentative D call TRBD1 (5 bases). V was cut by 5 bases and J by 5 bases, with 12 bases left in between. This CDR3 comprises 12 residues. Per the germline V gene, CDR1 is SQVTM and CDR2 is ANQGSEA. The CDR3 loop is CSVYPGRTEAFF. The DNA for the CDR3 is TGCAGCGTTTATCCAGGGCGAACTGAAGCTTTCTTT.

This rearrangement joins TRBV6-2 or TRBV6-3 to TRBJ2-3, with D hard to call. The CDR3 runs to 15 residues. In germline, CDR1 is MNHEY, CDR2 SVGEGT. Deletions cut 2 bases from V and 5 bases from J, with 14 bases between. CDR3 bases: TGTGCCAGCAGTTACCCTCGGGCCTCCATAGATACGCAGTATTTT. This translates into CASSYPRASIDTQYF.

This clone counts as medium-sized. J is TRBJ2-1 and V is TRBV19; 13 bases fit TRBD2. Germline lookup yields CDR1 LNHDA and CDR2 SQIVND (reference sequence). The ends lost 5 bases at V and 6 bases at J; junction bases unmatched: 4. CDR3 length: 15 amino acids. CDR3 coding DNA: TGTGCCAGTAGTTTCGGGACTAGCGGGGCCAATGAGCAGTTCTTC. Amino acid sequence: CASSFGTSGANEQFF.

This sequence joins TRBV18 and TRBJ1-6; D is ambiguous. CDR1 KGHSH and CDR2 LQKENI come from the germline V gene. With 0 bases removed from V and 8 bases from J, the gap between germline ends came to 8 bases. The CDR3 runs 14 residues. CDR3 sequence: CASSPPDRYSPLHF. As DNA, the CDR3 is TGTGCCAGCTCACCACCGGATAGATATTCACCCCTCCACTTT.

The chain carries TRBV2 and TRBJ1-1, with a weak D call TRBD1 (6 bases). V was cut by 7 bases and J by 8 bases, with 17 bases left in between. CDR3 length: 13 residues. CDR1 is SNHLY, CDR2 FYNNEI, per germline. The CDR3 reads CASIGGGNPEAFF. The CDR3 bases are TGTGCCAGCATAGGGGGGGGAAACCCCGAAGCTTTCTTT.

The rearrangement joins TRBV6-2 or TRBV6-3 to TRBJ2-3, with TRBD1 matching 10 bases. CDR3 size: 15 residues. The V gene's germline CDR1 is MNHEY and CDR2 SVGEGT. V dropped 5 bases and J dropped 5; count of bases not matched to a gene: 7. The CDR3 DNA reads TGTGCCAGCAGTCCGGACAGGGGGGAGGGAGATACGCAGTATTTT. It encodes CASSPDRGEGDTQYF.

This clone was seen only a few times. The rearrangement uses TRBV7-8 and TRBJ1-1, with 9 bases matching TRBD1. Germline values: CDR1 SGHVS, CDR2 FQNEAQ. Trimming took 5 bases from V and 10 from J; bases not matched to a gene: 5. The CDR3 length is 12 residues. This CDR3 reads CASSPRQGGAFF. CDR3 coding DNA: TGTGCCAGCAGCCCACGACAGGGGGGAGCTTTCTTT.